Reported below is one T cell receptor (beta chain). Its antigen specificity is not known. Base qualities are missing; no much larger clone stands one base away. The library was prepared using the immunoSEQ multiplex PCR assay. TCRdb limited this immuneACCESS table to in-frame rearrangements with V and J called. A share of clones is missing; checked studies link under half to unresolved V genes, and the rest is unexplained. For this sample the table gives around 100,000 clones, of which roughly 90% were detected only once. 1.9% of the sample lies in the top ten. The data were taken from a study of T cell changes during pregnancy in multiple sclerosis (dated by TCRdb to 2018 to 2020). For context, the study as a whole: In women with multiple sclerosis, the researchers looked at how the T cell repertoire shifted as pregnancy progressed.

Measured from the cysteine to the phenylalanine, the CDR3 is 13 residues long. The DNA shown is the 39-base CDR3, in frame from base 1. The trim is 4 bases for V and 7 bases for J, with a gap of 15 bases between the germline ends. CDR1 and CDR2, looked up from the germline V gene, are SGHRS and YFSETQ. Here the chain combines TRBV5-1 and TRBJ2-7, and the D gene may be TRBD1, 5 bases matching. The TCR comes from a female donor with multiple sclerosis, enrolled in a pregnancy study. The specimen was peripheral blood, collected after pregnancy. The CDR3 in this case is CASSGPGQGEQYF. The DNA reads as follows: TGCGCCAGCAGCGGGCCCGGGCAGGGTGAGCAGTACTTC.